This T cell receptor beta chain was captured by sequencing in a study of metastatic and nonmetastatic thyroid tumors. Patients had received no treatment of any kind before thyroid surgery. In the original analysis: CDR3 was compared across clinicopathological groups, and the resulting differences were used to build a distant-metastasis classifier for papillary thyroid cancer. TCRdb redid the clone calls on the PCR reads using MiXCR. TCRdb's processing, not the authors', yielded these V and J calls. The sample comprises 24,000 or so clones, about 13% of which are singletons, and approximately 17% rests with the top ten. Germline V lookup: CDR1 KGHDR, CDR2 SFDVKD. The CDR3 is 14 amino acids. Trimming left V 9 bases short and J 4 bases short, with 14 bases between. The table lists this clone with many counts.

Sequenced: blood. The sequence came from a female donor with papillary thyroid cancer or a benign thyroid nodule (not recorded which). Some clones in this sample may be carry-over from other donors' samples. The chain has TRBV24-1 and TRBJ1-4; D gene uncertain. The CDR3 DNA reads TGTGCCACCGGGGATGCAGACAATAATGAAAAACTGTTTTTT. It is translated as CATGDADNNEKLFF.